The clone carrying this T cell receptor (beta chain) was seen more than once but under ten times. This specimen comes from a study of type 1 regulatory T cells. Study at large: An in vitro protocol generated T-allo10, a Tr1-enriched, alloantigen-specific CD4 T cell product.

MiXCR, applied by TCRdb to the reads, yields one record per CDR3 protein. Altogether some 89,000 distinct CDR3 sequences are present, roughly 31% being singletons, with the ten largest covering around 2.2%. V shed 2 bases and J shed 0 bases, with 8 bases lying between them. CDR1 and CDR2 (germline): KGHSH, LQKENI. This CDR3 has 16 residues. Material for sequencing was CD4+ T cells, either the whole sample or a sorted fraction (not recorded which). V gene TRBV18 combines with J gene TRBJ2-6, with no clear D. This receptor was taken from a human donor in good health. The DNA of the CDR3 is TGTGCCAGCTCACCAATGCCGAGCTCTGGGGCCAACGTCCTGACTTTC. This sequence encodes CASSPMPSSGANVLTF. Combining the CDR3 with reference TRBV18 and TRBJ2-6 gives the whole variable domain NAGVMQNPRHLVRRRGQEARLRCSPMKGHSHVYWYRQLPEEGLKFMVYLQKENIIDESGMPKERFSAEFPKEGPSILRIQQVVRGDSAAYFCASSPMPSSGANVLTFGAGSRLTVL.